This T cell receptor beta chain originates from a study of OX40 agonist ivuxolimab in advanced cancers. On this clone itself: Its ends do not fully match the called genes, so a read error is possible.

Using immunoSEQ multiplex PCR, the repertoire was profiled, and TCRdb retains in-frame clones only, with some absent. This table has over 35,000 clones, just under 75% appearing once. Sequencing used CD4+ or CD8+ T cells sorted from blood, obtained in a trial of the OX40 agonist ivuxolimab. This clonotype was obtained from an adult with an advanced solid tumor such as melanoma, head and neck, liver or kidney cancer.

CDR3 DNA sequence: TGCGCCAGCAGCCCCCCCTCCGCGGGACAGGCGTCGAAGTCTTCCTTT. Its translation: CASSPPSAGQASKSSF. The chain employs TRBV5-1 and TRBJ1-1; TRBD1 matches at 8 bases. Germline V gene lookup returns CDR1 SGHRS and CDR2 YFSETQ. The CDR3 runs 16 residues. The entire variable domain, with the rest obtained from reference TRBV5-1 and TRBJ1-1, is as follows: KAGVTQTPRYLIKTRGQQVTLSCSPISGHRSVSWYQQTPGQGLQFLFEYFSETQRNKGNFPGRFSGRQFSNSRSEMNVSTLELGDSALYLCASSPPSAGQASKSSFGQGTRLTVV.